This T cell receptor (beta chain) is drawn from a study of radiation and T cells in renal cell carcinoma. Study-level results: From baseline, blood top tumor clonotypes peaked at 2 weeks post-radiation.

In regard to this clone: What it binds is not known.

Time point in this sample: blood 4 weeks post-SBRT, at nephrectomy. Treatment: 15 Gy SBRT to primary tumor, nephrectomy 4 weeks later. Nephrectomy followed 15 Gy stereotactic body radiation by 4 weeks. Serial blood draws occurred at baseline and 2 and 4 weeks post-SBRT. Clear cell pathology was present in this patient's renal cell carcinoma. CDR3 length: 15 amino acids. The germline V gene encodes CDR1 SGHTA and CDR2 FQGTGA. The V gene lost 2 bases and the J gene lost 2 bases, with 9 bases spanning the gap. Measured with immunoSEQ multiplex PCR; TCRdb has only the in-frame clones, and not every one. The sample contains 75,000 to 95,000 clones, 85% of which appear only once.

This receptor was identified in a man aged 45-60 years with renal cell carcinoma. Sample: blood, taken from a patient whose treatment included radiotherapy and nephrectomy. The rearrangement joins TRBV7-3 to TRBJ2-2; D gene unclear. The CDR3, as DNA: TGTGCCAGCAGCTTATTGGCAGCCAACACCGGGGAGCTGTTTTTT. The encoded protein is CASSLLAANTGELFF.